This is a list of T cell receptor beta chains from one sample in a study of T cell changes during pregnancy in multiple sclerosis. The method was immunoSEQ multiplex PCR; TCRdb's version includes in-frame clones alone and lacks a portion of them. The profile shows about 100,000 clones, 80% to 95% of them singletons. The sequencing here drew on peripheral blood, taken in the third trimester of pregnancy. The receptors stem from a female donor in good health, enrolled as a control in a pregnancy study. Each CDR3 is given with its conserved first and last residue. D genes are given only for firm matches. Only part of the rows carry a size: once, few, many, or a class if the clone is expanded.

v_gene: TRBV5-5
abundance: few
j_gene: TRBJ2-1
d_gene: .
CDR3aa: CASSLEPQSYNEQFF
CDR3nt: TGTGCCAGCAGCTTGGAGCCACAGTCCTACAATGAGCAGTTCTTC

v_gene: TRBV7-9
abundance: .
j_gene: TRBJ1-2
d_gene: .
CDR3aa: CASSQNLQGVGYTF
CDR3nt: TGTGCCAGCAGCCAAAACTTACAGGGTGTCGGCTACACCTTC

v_gene: TRBV7-9
abundance: once
j_gene: TRBJ1-3
d_gene: .
CDR3aa: CASSLFSELSGNTIYF
CDR3nt: TGTGCCAGCAGCTTATTTTCCGAGCTCTCTGGAAACACCATATATTTT

v_gene: TRBV6-1
abundance: once
j_gene: TRBJ2-2
d_gene: .
CDR3aa: CASSEAWSPNTGELFF
CDR3nt: TGTGCCAGCAGTGAAGCTTGGAGCCCCAACACCGGGGAGCTGTTTTTT

v_gene: TRBV27
abundance: .
j_gene: TRBJ1-2
d_gene: .
CDR3aa: CATQEPGKGYTF
CDR3nt: TGTGCCACTCAGGAGCCGGGGAAAGGCTACACCTTC

v_gene: TRBV7-2
abundance: once
j_gene: TRBJ2-7
d_gene: TRBD2
CDR3aa: CASRSSGGAYEQYF
CDR3nt: TGTGCCAGCAGGTCCTCGGGGGGAGCCTACGAGCAGTACTTC

v_gene: TRBV7-9
abundance: .
j_gene: TRBJ2-7
d_gene: .
CDR3aa: CASSAPQGYEQYF
CDR3nt: TGTGCCAGCAGCGCACCGCAGGGGTACGAGCAGTACTTC

v_gene: TRBV19
abundance: .
j_gene: TRBJ1-5
d_gene: TRBD1
CDR3aa: CASRETGYNQPQHF
CDR3nt: TGTGCCAGTAGGGAGACAGGGTACAATCAGCCCCAGCATTTT

v_gene: TRBV5-6
abundance: once
j_gene: TRBJ2-7
d_gene: TRBD1
CDR3aa: CASSATGGDYEQYF
CDR3nt: TGTGCCAGCAGCGCAACAGGGGGCGACTACGAGCAGTACTTC

v_gene: TRBV7-9
abundance: .
j_gene: TRBJ2-7
d_gene: TRBD2
CDR3aa: CASSLSGGVDEQYF
CDR3nt: TGTGCCAGCAGCTTATCGGGGGGGGTAGACGAGCAGTACTTC

v_gene: TRBV7-3
abundance: .
j_gene: TRBJ1-1
d_gene: TRBD1
CDR3aa: CASSEGQGASEAFF
CDR3nt: TGTGCCAGCAGCGAGGGACAGGGGGCGTCTGAAGCTTTCTTT

v_gene: TRBV9
abundance: .
j_gene: TRBJ2-5
d_gene: TRBD2
CDR3aa: CASSVPTSGKETQYF
CDR3nt: TGTGCCAGCAGCGTACCGACTAGCGGTAAAGAGACCCAGTACTTC

v_gene: TRBV4-3
abundance: .
j_gene: TRBJ1-2
d_gene: TRBD1
CDR3aa: CASSQGQGIGYGYTF
CDR3nt: TGCGCCAGCAGCCAAGGACAGGGAATAGGCTATGGCTACACCTTC

v_gene: TRBV13
abundance: .
j_gene: TRBJ2-3
d_gene: .
CDR3aa: CASSSYREPTDTQYF
CDR3nt: TGTGCCAGCAGCTCCTACAGGGAACCCACAGATACGCAGTATTTT

v_gene: TRBV19
abundance: .
j_gene: TRBJ2-7
d_gene: TRBD2
CDR3aa: CASSPSVTSGGASYEQYF
CDR3nt: TGTGCCAGTAGTCCGTCCGTGACTAGCGGGGGGGCCTCCTACGAGCAGTACTTC

v_gene: TRBV4-3
abundance: .
j_gene: TRBJ1-6
d_gene: .
CDR3aa: CASSLLSQGYNSPLHF
CDR3nt: TGCGCCAGCAGCCTTTTGTCACAGGGCTATAATTCACCCCTCCACTTT